The 13 T cell receptor beta chains given below trace back to one sample, sequenced in a study of breast tumors, draining lymph nodes, adjacent tissues. TCRdb reprocessed the multiplex PCR reads via MiXCR and lists one record per CDR3 protein. The table lists approximately 300,000 distinct CDR3 sequences, around 31% of them singletons. Axillary draining lymph nodes of breast cancer patients supplied the node samples. Sequencing was performed on axillary lymph node tissue. The receptor set was obtained from a female donor with breast cancer. Some clones in this sample may be carry-over from other donors' samples.

This clonotype was seen a handful of times. The CDR3 sequence: CASSLRDRFNNEQFF. The CDR3, as DNA: TGTGCCAGCAGCCTCCGGGACCGATTTAACAATGAGCAGTTCTTC. J is TRBJ2-1 and V is TRBV3-1; either TRBD1 or TRBD2 may fit D (5 bases each). V gave up 4 bases and J gave up 5 bases, with 15 bases separating them. The CDR3 has 15 residues. The germline CDR1 and CDR2 sequences are LGHDT and YNNKEL (reference sequence).

This clonotype was counted only a few times. This chain connects TRBV6-2 or TRBV6-3 to TRBJ2-7; 7 positions match TRBD1. The CDR3 covers 14 residues. CDR1 is MNHEY and CDR2 is SVGEGT in the germline V gene. Trimming at V came to 8 bases and at J to 3 bases, leaving 10 bases not matched to a gene. DNA of the CDR3: TGTGCCAGCGCAGACCCGACAGGGAGCTACGAGCAGTACTTC. It yields the protein CASADPTGSYEQYF.

With respect to this clonotype: The CDR3 does not close with the conserved phenylalanine or tryptophan, likely indicating a read error. The chain is built from TRBV7-2 and TRBJ1-2; 10 nucleotides align to TRBD1. CDR1 SGHTA and CDR2 FQGNSA come from the germline V gene. The CDR3 has 17 amino acids. CDR3 DNA: TGTGCCAGCAGCTCCACCCCCGGGACAGGGGTGCGCTATCGCTACACCATC. Residues: CASSSTPGTGVRYRYTI.

This clonotype has at least ten counts. The chain employs TRBV5-8 and TRBJ1-5; maybe TRBD1 (6 bases). The CDR3 sequence is 15 residues long. V was clipped by 5 bases and J by 6 bases, with 18 bases between them. From germline, CDR1 is SGHTS and CDR2 YDEGEE. This CDR3 reads CASSPLVGGSQPQHF. CDR3 DNA sequence: TGTGCCAGCAGTCCCCTCGTGGGGGGCAGTCAGCCCCAGCATTTT.

This clonotype was detected ten times or more. The chain uses TRBV20-1 and TRBJ2-2; 8 bases map to TRBD2. The CDR3 consists of 17 residues. With V trimmed by 3 bases and J by 0 bases, 9 bases remained unmatched. The germline CDR1 and CDR2 sequences are DFQATT and SNEGSKA (reference sequence). The CDR3 reads CSASPLAGSPNTGELFF. CDR3 bases: TGCAGTGCTAGCCCGCTAGCGGGTAGCCCGAACACCGGGGAGCTGTTTTTT.

This clonotype was picked up many times. The chain couples TRBV11-2 to TRBJ2-5; 15 positions match TRBD2. This CDR3 is 20 amino acids long. Germline V gene sequence: CDR1 SGHAT, CDR2 FQNNGV. The J segment lost 11 bases and the V segment lost 4 bases, leaving 23 bases of the junction unmatched. The CDR3: CASSYKRGYGLAGGAAVQYF. The CDR3 DNA reads TGTGCCAGCAGCTACAAAAGAGGTTATGGACTAGCGGGAGGGGCCGCCGTTCAGTACTTC.

This clonotype was seen only a few times. The junction shows a germline mismatch at one end, possibly a read error. V gene TRBV6-5 combines with J gene TRBJ2-1; a weak D match, TRBD1 (5 bases). This CDR3 is built from 16 residues. CDR1 and CDR2 from the germline V gene are MNHEY and SVGAGI. CDR3 nucleotides: TGTGCCAGCAGTCACTCGAGAGCCAGGGCTCGAAATGAGCAGTTCTTC. This gives the protein CASSHSRARARNEQFF.

This clonotype was detected a few times. The chain is built from TRBV28 and TRBJ1-2; 7 bases map to TRBD1. The CDR3 extends over 15 amino acids. Trimming took 6 bases from V and 3 from J; bases not matched to a gene: 10. Germline V gives CDR1 MDHEN, CDR2 SYDVKM. CDR3 protein: CASSPGQPIDYGYTF. Written as DNA, the CDR3 is TGTGCCAGCAGCCCGGGACAGCCAATCGACTATGGCTACACCTTC.

This clonotype was counted ten times or more. The chain has TRBV5-1 and TRBJ2-1; 11 positions agree with TRBD2. With 4 bases clipped from V and 1 base from J, the junction kept 4 bases outside the gene matches. CDR3 size: 16 residues. Germline V gene data show CDR1 as SGHRS and CDR2 as YFSETQ. The CDR3 sequence is CASSILAGASYNEQFF. The CDR3 region has the DNA TGCGCCAGCAGCATACTAGCGGGAGCATCCTACAATGAGCAGTTCTTC.

In its sample, this clonotype was seen many times. This sequence joins TRBV6-5 and TRBJ2-1, with D maybe TRBD1 (6 bases). Germline-derived CDR1 and CDR2 are MNHEY and SVGAGI. This CDR3 has 13 residues. The V gene lost 2 bases and the J gene lost 4 bases, with 6 bases spanning the gap. The CDR3 loop is CASSYRGYNEQFF. The CDR3 nucleotides read TGTGCCAGCAGTTACAGGGGGTACAATGAGCAGTTCTTC.

This clonotype has ten or more counts. CDR3 sequence reads: CASNRQGKVYEQYF. CDR3 nucleotides: TGTGCCAGCAACCGCCAGGGGAAAGTCTACGAGCAGTACTTC. V usage is TRBV14 and J usage is TRBJ2-7, with a weak D call TRBD1 (6 bases). This CDR3 contains 14 residues. Germline CDR1 is SGHDN and CDR2 is FVKESK. Trimming cost V 7 bases and J 3 bases, with 16 bases left between them.

This clonotype was found many times. The chain recombines TRBV19 with TRBJ2-2; either TRBD1 or TRBD2 may supply D (7 bases each). The CDR3 runs 15 residues. The V and J ends lost 3 bases and 8 bases respectively, with 16 bases between them. Germline V CDR1 and CDR2: LNHDA, SQIVND (reference sequence). CDR3 amino acids: CASSMSRGGSGELFF. The CDR3 DNA follows: TGTGCCAGTAGTATGAGCAGGGGGGGATCTGGGGAGCTGTTTTTT.

Comments on this clonotype: No conserved phenylalanine or tryptophan is present at the end of the CDR3, so a read error is the likely explanation. The DNA is left out, because the CDR3 cannot be placed on it with certainty; the CDR3 is given as TCRdb lists it. V usage is TRBV19 and J usage is TRBJ2-1. From its first to its last residue, the CDR3 has 16 amino acids. The germline CDR1 and CDR2 sequences are LNHDA and SQIVND (reference sequence). CDR3 region: CASSIVVGGLYNEQSS.